What follows is one TCR beta chain and its context. Its antigen is unknown. This record belongs to a study of cytomegalovirus exposure and HLA in healthy donors. Study overall: The 120 validation repertoires were reported in a later analysis to have been generated on the same platform as the roughly 700 first-cohort repertoires.

The V segment lost 3 bases and the J segment 7 bases; nucleotides outside the gene matches: 4. The CDR3 has 15 amino acids. The V gene's germline CDR1 is LNHDA and CDR2 SQIVND (reference sequence). Sequenced by immunoSEQ multiplex PCR; TCRdb stores in-frame clones only, minus some. The table lists about 110,000 clones, about 87% of them singletons, with about 2% in the top ten. Overall study results and limits: According to a later analysis, TCR clusters from the first cohort tended to co-occur in the 120 or so validation repertoires.

The genes are TRBV19 and TRBJ1-6, with TRBD1 matching 9 bases. The TCR was taken from a woman aged 18-29 years in good health and CMV-seropositive. The material sequenced was PBMCs. The CDR3 here is CASSMGDRVNSPLHF. In nucleotides, the CDR3 is TGTGCCAGTAGTATGGGGGACAGGGTGAATTCACCCCTCCACTTT. The full variable domain, its missing parts supplied by reference TRBV19 and TRBJ1-6, is DGGITQSPKYLFRKEGQNVTLSCEQNLNHDAMYWYRQDPGQGLRLIYYSQIVNDFQKGDIAEGYSVSREKKESFPLTVTSAQKNPTAFYLCASSMGDRVNSPLHFGNGTRLTVT.